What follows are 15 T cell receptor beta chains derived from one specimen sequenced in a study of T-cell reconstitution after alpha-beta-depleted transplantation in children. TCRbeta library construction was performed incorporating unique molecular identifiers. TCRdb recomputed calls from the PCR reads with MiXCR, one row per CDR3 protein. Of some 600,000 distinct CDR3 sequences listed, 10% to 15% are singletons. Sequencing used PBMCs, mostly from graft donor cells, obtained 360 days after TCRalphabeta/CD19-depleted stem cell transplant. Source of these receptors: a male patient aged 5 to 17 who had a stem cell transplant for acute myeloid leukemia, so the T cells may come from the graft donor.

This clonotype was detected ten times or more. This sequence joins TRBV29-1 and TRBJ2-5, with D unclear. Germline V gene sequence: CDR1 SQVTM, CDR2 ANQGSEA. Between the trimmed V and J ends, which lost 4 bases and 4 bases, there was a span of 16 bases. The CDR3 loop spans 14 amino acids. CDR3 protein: CSVAEGPRRETQYF. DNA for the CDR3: TGCAGCGTTGCCGAAGGGCCAAGACGAGAGACCCAGTACTTC.

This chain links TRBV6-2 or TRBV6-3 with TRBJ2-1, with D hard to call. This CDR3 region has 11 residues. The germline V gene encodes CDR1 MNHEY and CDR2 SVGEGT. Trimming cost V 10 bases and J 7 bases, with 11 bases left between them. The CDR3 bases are TGTGCCACCTACATGGGTAATGAGCAGTTCTTC. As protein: CATYMGNEQFF.

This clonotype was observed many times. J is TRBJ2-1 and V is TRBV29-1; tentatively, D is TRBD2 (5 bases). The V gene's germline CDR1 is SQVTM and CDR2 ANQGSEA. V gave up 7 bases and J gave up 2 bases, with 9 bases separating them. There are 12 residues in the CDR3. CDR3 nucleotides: TGCAGCGATTTGAGGGCCTACAATGAGCAGTTCTTC. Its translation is CSDLRAYNEQFF.

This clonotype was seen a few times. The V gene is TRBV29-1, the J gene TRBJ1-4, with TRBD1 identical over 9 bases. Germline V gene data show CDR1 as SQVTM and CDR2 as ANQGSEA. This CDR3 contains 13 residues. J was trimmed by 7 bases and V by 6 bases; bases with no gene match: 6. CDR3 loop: CSVWTGEGEKLFF. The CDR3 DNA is TGCAGCGTATGGACAGGGGAAGGTGAAAAACTGTTTTTT.

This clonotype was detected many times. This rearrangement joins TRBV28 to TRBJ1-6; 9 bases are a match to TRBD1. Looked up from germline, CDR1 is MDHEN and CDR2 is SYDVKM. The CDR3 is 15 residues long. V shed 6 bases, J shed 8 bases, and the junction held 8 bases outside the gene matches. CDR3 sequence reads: CASSGGTGLHSPLHF. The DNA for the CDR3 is TGTGCCAGCAGCGGAGGGACAGGGTTGCATTCACCCCTCCACTTT.

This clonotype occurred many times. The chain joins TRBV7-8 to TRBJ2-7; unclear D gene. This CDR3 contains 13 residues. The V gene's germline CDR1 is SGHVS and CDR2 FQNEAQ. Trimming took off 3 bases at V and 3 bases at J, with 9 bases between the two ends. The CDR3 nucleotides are TGTGCCAGCAGCTTTAACCCGGGCTACGAGCAGTACTTC. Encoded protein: CASSFNPGYEQYF.

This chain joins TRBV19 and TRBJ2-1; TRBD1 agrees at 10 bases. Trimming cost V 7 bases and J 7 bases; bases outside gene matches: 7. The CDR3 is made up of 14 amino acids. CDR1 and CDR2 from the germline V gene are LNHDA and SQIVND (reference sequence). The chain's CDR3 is CASKGTGVTNEQFF. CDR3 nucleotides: TGTGCCAGTAAAGGGACAGGGGTAACGAATGAGCAGTTCTTC. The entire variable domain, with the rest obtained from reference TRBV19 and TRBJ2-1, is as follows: DGGITQSPKYLFRKEGQNVTLSCEQNLNHDAMYWYRQDPGQGLRLIYYSQIVNDFQKGDIAEGYSVSREKKESFPLTVTSAQKNPTAFYLCASKGTGVTNEQFFGPGTRLTVL.

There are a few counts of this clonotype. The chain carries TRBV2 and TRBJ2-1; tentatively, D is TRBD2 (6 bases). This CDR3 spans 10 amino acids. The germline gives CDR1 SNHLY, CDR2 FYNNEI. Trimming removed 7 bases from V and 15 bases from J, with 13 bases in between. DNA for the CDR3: TGTGCCAGCACCGCGGGGCACCCGTTCTTC. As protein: CASTAGHPFF.

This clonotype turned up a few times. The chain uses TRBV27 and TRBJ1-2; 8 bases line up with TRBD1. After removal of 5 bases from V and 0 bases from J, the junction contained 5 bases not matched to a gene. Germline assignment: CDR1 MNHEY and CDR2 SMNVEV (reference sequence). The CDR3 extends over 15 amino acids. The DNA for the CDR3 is TGTGCCAGCAGTGTGGGGACAGGCACTAACTATGGCTACACCTTC. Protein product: CASSVGTGTNYGYTF.

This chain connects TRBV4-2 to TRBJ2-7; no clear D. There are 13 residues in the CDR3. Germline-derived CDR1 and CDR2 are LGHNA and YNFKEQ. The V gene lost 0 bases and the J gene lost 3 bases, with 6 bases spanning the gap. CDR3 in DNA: TGTGCCAGCAGCCAAGAGGACCTCTACGAGCAGTACTTC. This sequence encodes CASSQEDLYEQYF.

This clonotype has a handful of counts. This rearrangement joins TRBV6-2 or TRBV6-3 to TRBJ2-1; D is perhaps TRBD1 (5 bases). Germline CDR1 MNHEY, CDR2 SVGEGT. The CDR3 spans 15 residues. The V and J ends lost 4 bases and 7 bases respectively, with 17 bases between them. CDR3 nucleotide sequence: TGTGCCAGCAGTTCAGGGAACGGGCGTGTAAATGAGCAGTTCTTC. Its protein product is CASSSGNGRVNEQFF.

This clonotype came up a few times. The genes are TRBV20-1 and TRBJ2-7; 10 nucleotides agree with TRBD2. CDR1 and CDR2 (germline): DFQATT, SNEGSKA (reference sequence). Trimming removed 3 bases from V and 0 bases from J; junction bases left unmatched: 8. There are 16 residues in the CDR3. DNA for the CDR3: TGCAGTGCTAGTCCCCTAGCGGGGGTATACTCCTACGAGCAGTACTTC. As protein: CSASPLAGVYSYEQYF.

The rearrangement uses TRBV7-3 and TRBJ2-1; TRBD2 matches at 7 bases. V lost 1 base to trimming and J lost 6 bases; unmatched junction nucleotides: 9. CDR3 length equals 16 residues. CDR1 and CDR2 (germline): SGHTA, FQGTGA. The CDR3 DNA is TGTGCCAGCAGCTTAAGGGGAGGGGCCCCCCGCAATGAGCAGTTCTTC. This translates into CASSLRGGAPRNEQFF. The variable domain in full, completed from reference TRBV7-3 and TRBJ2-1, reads GAGVSQTPSNKVTEKGKYVELRCDPISGHTALYWYRQSLGQGPEFLIYFQGTGAADDSGLPNDRFFAVRPEGSVSTLKIQRTERGDSAVYLCASSLRGGAPRNEQFFGPGTRLTVL.

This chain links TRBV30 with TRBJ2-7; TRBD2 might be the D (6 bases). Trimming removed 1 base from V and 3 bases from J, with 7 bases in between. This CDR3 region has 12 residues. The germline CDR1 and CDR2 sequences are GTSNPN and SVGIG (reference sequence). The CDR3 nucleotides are TGTGCCTGGAGTGGCGGGATCTACGAGCAGTACTTC. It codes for CAWSGGIYEQYF.

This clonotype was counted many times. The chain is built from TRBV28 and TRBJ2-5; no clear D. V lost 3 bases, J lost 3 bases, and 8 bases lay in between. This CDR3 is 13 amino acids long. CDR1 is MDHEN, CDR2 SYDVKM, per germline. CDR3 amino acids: CASSFRREETQYF. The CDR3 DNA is TGTGCCAGCAGTTTCCGGAGAGAAGAGACCCAGTACTTC.